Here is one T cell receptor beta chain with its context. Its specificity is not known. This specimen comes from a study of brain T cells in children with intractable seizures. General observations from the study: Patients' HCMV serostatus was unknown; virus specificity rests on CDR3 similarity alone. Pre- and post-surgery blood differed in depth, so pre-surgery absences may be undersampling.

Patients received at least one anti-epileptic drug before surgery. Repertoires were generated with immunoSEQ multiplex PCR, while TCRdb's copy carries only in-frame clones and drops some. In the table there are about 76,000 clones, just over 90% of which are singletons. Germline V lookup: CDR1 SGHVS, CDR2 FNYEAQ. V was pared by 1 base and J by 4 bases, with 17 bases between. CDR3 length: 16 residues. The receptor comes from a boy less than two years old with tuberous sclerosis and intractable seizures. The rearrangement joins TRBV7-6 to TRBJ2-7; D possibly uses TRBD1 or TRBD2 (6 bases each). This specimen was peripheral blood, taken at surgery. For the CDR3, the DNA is TGTGCCAGCAGCTTAGTGGCGCCCCCGGGGGCTTACGAGCAGTACTTC. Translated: CASSLVAPPGAYEQYF.